Each of the 21 T cell receptor beta chains below was sequenced from the same sample in a study of early T cells in non-severe SARS-CoV-2 infection. MiXCR, run by TCRdb on the 5' RACE reads, gives a single entry per CDR3 protein. Of roughly 70,000 distinct CDR3 sequences in the sample, less than 15% were seen once. Sequenced: whole blood. Receptors originate from an adult who was a healthcare worker with PCR-confirmed SARS-CoV-2 infection or an uninfected control (not recorded which).

This clonotype has ten or more counts. This sequence joins TRBV3-1 and TRBJ2-6; 9 bases agree with TRBD1. CDR3 size: 17 residues. V lost 4 bases to trimming and J lost 2 bases; unmatched junction nucleotides: 6. The germline CDR1 and CDR2 sequences are LGHDT and YNNKEL (reference sequence). The CDR3 sequence: CASSLGTGYTGANVLTF. The CDR3 DNA sequence: TGTGCCAGCAGCCTAGGGACAGGGTATACTGGGGCCAACGTCCTGACTTTC.

The chain employs TRBV5-4 and TRBJ1-1; no definite D call. Germline V lookup: CDR1 SGHNT, CDR2 YYREEE (reference sequence). The V end lost 0 bases, the J end lost 0 bases, and 9 bases lay between the germline ends. The CDR3 is 15 amino acids. The CDR3: CASSLDPVMNTEAFF. The CDR3 coding sequence is TGTGCCAGCAGCTTGGATCCGGTAATGAACACTGAAGCTTTCTTT.

This chain uses TRBV19 with TRBJ2-1, with a weak D call TRBD2 (6 bases). Germline CDR1 and CDR2: LNHDA and SQIVND (reference sequence). The V end was cut by 1 base, the J end by 6 bases, with 13 bases between. The CDR3 has 15 residues. The DNA for the CDR3 is TGTGCCAGTAGTATAGTCCGGGAGAGTCGCAATGAGCAGTTCTTC. It is translated as CASSIVRESRNEQFF.

The J gene is TRBJ1-1, the V gene TRBV11-2, with D unresolved. Germline V gives CDR1 SGHAT, CDR2 FQNNGV. The CDR3 is made up of 14 amino acids. The ends were cut back, 5 bases at V and 6 bases at J, with 16 bases in the middle. Here the CDR3 reads CASSSSGVRAEAFF. The CDR3 DNA is TGTGCCAGCAGCAGTAGTGGGGTTCGCGCTGAAGCTTTCTTT. Full variable domain (missing parts from reference TRBV11-2 and TRBJ1-1): EAGVAQSPRYKIIEKRQSVAFWCNPISGHATLYWYQQILGQGPKLLIQFQNNGVVDDSQLPKDRFSAERLKGVDSTLKIQPAKLEDSAVYLCASSSSGVRAEAFFGQGTRLTVV.

This clonotype was picked up a small number of times. The CDR3 spells CASSLGSGSDTQYF. As DNA, the CDR3 is TGTGCCAGCAGCTTAGGTAGCGGCTCAGATACGCAGTATTTT. This rearrangement joins TRBV11-1 to TRBJ2-3, with a tentative D call TRBD2 (6 bases). This CDR3 is 14 amino acids long. V lost 1 base and J 4 bases, leaving 9 bases between the germline ends. Germline assignment: CDR1 SGHAT and CDR2 FQDESV (reference sequence). Filled out from reference TRBV11-1 and TRBJ2-3, the complete variable domain reads EAEVAQSPRYKITEKSQAVAFWCDPISGHATLYWYRQILGQGPELLVQFQDESVVDDSQLPKDRFSAERLKGVDSTLKIQPAELGDSAMYLCASSLGSGSDTQYFGPGTRLTVL.

The CDR3 region has the DNA TGTGCCAGCAGCTTAGCGTTTGCTAGCGCAAGTGAGCAGTTCTTC. It codes for CASSLAFASASEQFF. The rearrangement joins TRBV7-2 to TRBJ2-1; tentative D call: TRBD2 (6 bases). Trimming removed 0 bases at V and 9 bases at J, with 15 bases between. Germline CDR1 SGHTA, CDR2 FQGNSA. The CDR3 is 15 amino acids.

There are many counts of this clonotype. V and J are TRBV28 and TRBJ1-2; a possible D gene is TRBD1 (6 bases). This CDR3 region has 12 residues. V dropped 5 bases and J dropped 3 bases, with 7 bases sitting between them. Germline V CDR1 and CDR2: MDHEN, SYDVKM. The CDR3 bases are TGTGCCAGCAGTCAGGGGTACTATGGCTACACCTTC. It codes for CASSQGYYGYTF.

The chain joins TRBV5-6 to TRBJ2-7; 7 bases match TRBD2. J gave up 5 bases and V 4 bases, and 12 bases lay outside the gene matches. Germline CDR1 is SGHDT and CDR2 is YYEEEE. The CDR3 spans 15 residues. The CDR3 loop reads CASSRTGGHRDEQYF. The DNA for the CDR3 is TGTGCCAGCAGCCGGACGGGAGGCCACCGAGACGAGCAGTACTTC.

The V call is TRBV18, the J call TRBJ2-3; D call uncertain. The germline V and J ends were trimmed by 2 bases and 3 bases, with 9 bases remaining between them. CDR3 length equals 14 residues. CDR1 KGHSH and CDR2 LQKENI come from the germline V gene. The CDR3 region is CASSPSLSTDTQYF. CDR3 bases: TGTGCCAGCTCACCATCCCTCTCAACAGATACGCAGTATTTT.

This clonotype was detected many times. The rearrangement links TRBV7-2 to TRBJ2-7; 8 positions match TRBD1. Germline loops: CDR1 SGHTA, CDR2 FQGNSA. This CDR3 has 13 amino acids. J was trimmed by 3 bases and V by 7 bases; bases with no gene match: 5. The CDR3 loop reads CASTDRGSYEQYF. For the CDR3, the DNA is TGTGCCAGCACCGACAGGGGAAGCTACGAGCAGTACTTC. Looking up the rest from reference TRBV7-2 and TRBJ2-7 gives the full variable domain: GAGVSQSPSNKVTEKGKDVELRCDPISGHTALYWYRQSLGQGLEFLIYFQGNSAPDKSGLPSDRFSAERTGGSVSTLTIQRTQQEDSAVYLCASTDRGSYEQYFGPGTRLTVT.

This sequence joins TRBV29-1 and TRBJ1-2; D gene ambiguous. V was shortened by 4 bases and J by 8 bases, with 14 bases between the two germline ends. Germline V gives CDR1 SQVTM, CDR2 ANQGSEA. This CDR3 comprises 12 residues. CDR3 amino acids: CSVAGGPRGYTF. Written as DNA, the CDR3 is TGCAGCGTTGCGGGAGGGCCAAGGGGCTACACCTTC.

This clonotype appeared many times. J is TRBJ2-2 and V is TRBV7-8; 7 bases are shared with TRBD2. The ends lost 10 bases at V and 0 bases at J; junction bases unmatched: 8. Germline-derived CDR1 and CDR2 are SGHVS and FQNEAQ. This CDR3 contains 15 residues. CDR3 in amino acids: CATIRAGTNTGELFF. CDR3 DNA: TGTGCCACTATTCGAGCGGGGACGAACACCGGGGAGCTGTTTTTT.

The CDR3 protein is CASSIPGTPGGTQYF. The CDR3 DNA sequence: TGTGCCAGCAGTATTCCCGGGACCCCCGGGGGTACGCAGTATTTT. This chain links TRBV12-3 or TRBV12-4 with TRBJ2-3, with D perhaps matching TRBD2 (6 bases). The CDR3 has 15 amino acids. The ends were cut back, 5 bases at V and 8 bases at J, with 20 bases in the middle.

V gene TRBV29-1 combines with J gene TRBJ1-1; D call uncertain. CDR3 length: 12 residues. Trimming removed 2 bases at V and 6 bases at J, with 10 bases between. Germline values: CDR1 SQVTM, CDR2 ANQGSEA. CDR3 bases: TGCAGCGTTGAAATAGGAACCTCTGAAGCTTTCTTT. It specifies CSVEIGTSEAFF.

The rearrangement joins TRBV6-2 or TRBV6-3 to TRBJ2-1, with D unclear. Germline CDR1 and CDR2: MNHEY and SVGEGT. The V gene lost 2 bases and the J gene lost 6 bases, with 14 bases spanning the gap. CDR3 length: 15 residues. The DNA of the CDR3 is TGTGCCAGCAGTTACGCCACCTCCTTCTCCAATGAGCAGTTCTTC. It specifies CASSYATSFSNEQFF.

In its sample, this clonotype was seen a few times. The junction differs from germline at one of its ends, possibly a read error. The chain carries TRBV29-1 and TRBJ1-2; D uncertain. The CDR3 is 9 residues long. The germline gives CDR1 SQVTM, CDR2 ANQGSEA. The CDR3 nucleotides read TGCAGCGTTGGCGGCAAGGGATACTTC. It encodes CSVGGKGYF.

Ten or more counts support this clonotype. This rearrangement joins TRBV24-1 to TRBJ2-1; D unclear. Trimming cost V 7 bases and J 5 bases, with 8 bases left between them. Germline loops: CDR1 KGHDR, CDR2 SFDVKD. The CDR3 sequence is 12 residues long. CDR3 sequence (DNA): TGTGCCACCAGCCTCATAAACAATGAGCAGTTCTTC. Translated, it gives CATSLINNEQFF.

The gene calls are TRBV25-1 and TRBJ2-3, with a weak D call TRBD2 (5 bases). The CDR3 is 12 amino acids. Germline V gene lookup returns CDR1 MGHDK and CDR2 SYGVNS. Trimming removed 2 bases from V and 8 bases from J, with 8 bases in between. CDR3 amino acids: CASSELRGTQYF. The CDR3 DNA follows: TGTGCCAGCAGTGAACTTCGGGGTACGCAGTATTTT.

Comment on this clonotype: The CDR3 ends on some other residue instead of the conserved phenylalanine or tryptophan, so this is likely a read error. V usage is TRBV20-1 and J usage is TRBJ2-3; D is perhaps TRBD1 (7 bases). Germline assignment: CDR1 DFQATT and CDR2 SNEGSKA (reference sequence). The germline V and J ends were trimmed by 2 bases and 5 bases, with 8 bases remaining between them. The CDR3 is 12 residues long. CDR3 in amino acids: CSARQGGDTQYY. In DNA, the CDR3 is TGCAGTGCTAGACAGGGGGGAGATACGCAGTATTAT.

The chain employs TRBV11-2 and TRBJ2-3; tentatively, D is TRBD1 or TRBD2 (6 bases each). The CDR3 has 14 amino acids. CDR1 and CDR2 (germline): SGHAT, FQNNGV. Between the trimmed V and J ends, which lost 5 bases and 4 bases, there was a span of 13 bases. In DNA, the CDR3 is TGTGCCAGCAGCCTTACGGGGGCAGCAGATACGCAGTATTTT. Translated, it gives CASSLTGAADTQYF.

In its sample, this clonotype was seen many times. The chain is built from TRBV28 and TRBJ2-7, with TRBD1 identical over 9 bases. V gave up 10 bases and J gave up 3 bases; unmatched junction bases: 4. The length of the CDR3 is 12 residues. The germline gives CDR1 MDHEN, CDR2 SYDVKM. This CDR3 reads CATGTGYYEQYF. CDR3 coding DNA: TGTGCCACCGGGACAGGGTACTACGAGCAGTACTTC. The whole variable domain, remainder taken from reference TRBV28 and TRBJ2-7, is DVKVTQSSRYLVKRTGEKVFLECVQDMDHENMFWYRQDPGLGLRLIYFSYDVKMKEKGDIPEGYSVSREKKERFSLILESASTNQTSMYLCATGTGYYEQYFGPGTRLTVT.